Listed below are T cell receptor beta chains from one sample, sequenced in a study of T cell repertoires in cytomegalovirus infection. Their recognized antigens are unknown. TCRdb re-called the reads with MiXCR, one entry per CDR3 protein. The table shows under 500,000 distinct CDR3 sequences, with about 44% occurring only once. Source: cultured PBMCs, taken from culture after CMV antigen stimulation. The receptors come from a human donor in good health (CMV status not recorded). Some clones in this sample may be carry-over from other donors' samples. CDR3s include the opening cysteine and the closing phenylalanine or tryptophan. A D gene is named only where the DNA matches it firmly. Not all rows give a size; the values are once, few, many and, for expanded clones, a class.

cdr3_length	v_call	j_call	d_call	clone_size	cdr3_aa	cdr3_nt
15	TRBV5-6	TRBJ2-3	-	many	CASSPFGGWTDTQYF	TGTGCCAGCAGCCCCTTTGGGGGTTGGACAGATACGCAGTATTTT
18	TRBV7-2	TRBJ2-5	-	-	CASSTRTLGEGGGETQYF	TGTGCCAGCAGCACCCGGACCCTGGGAGAGGGAGGCGGAGAGACCCAGTACTTC
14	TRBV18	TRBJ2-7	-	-	CASSPRSGRAEQYF	TGTGCCAGCTCACCACGATCCGGCCGGGCCGAGCAGTACTTC
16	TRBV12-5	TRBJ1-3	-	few	CASGLVLTAGGNTIYF	TGTGCTAGTGGTTTGGTACTCACGGCAGGTGGAAACACCATATATTTT
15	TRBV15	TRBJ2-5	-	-	CATSTTRGPQETQYF	TGTGCCACCAGCACGACCCGGGGGCCACAAGAGACCCAGTACTTC
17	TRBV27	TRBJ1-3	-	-	CASSPHGSAVSGNTIYF	TGTGCCAGCAGTCCCCATGGTTCTGCCGTCTCTGGAAACACCATATATTTT
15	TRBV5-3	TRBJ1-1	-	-	CASSFEGGGDTEAFF	TGTGCCAGCAGCTTCGAGGGTGGGGGGGACACTGAAGCTTTCTTT
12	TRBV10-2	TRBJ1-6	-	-	CASNRDGSPLHF	TGCGCCAGCAACAGGGACGGGTCACCCCTCCACTTT
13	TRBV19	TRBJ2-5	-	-	CATHSGTSETQYF	TGTGCCACTCATTCCGGAACGTCAGAGACCCAGTACTTC
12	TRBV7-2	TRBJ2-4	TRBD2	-	CASLDSGYIQYF	TGTGCCAGCTTGGATAGCGGGTACATTCAGTACTTC
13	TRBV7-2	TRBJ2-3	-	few	CASSLVRWDTQYF	TGTGCCAGCAGCTTAGTTCGGTGGGATACGCAGTATTTT
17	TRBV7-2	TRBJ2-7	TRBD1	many	CASSLTGPGQYTYEQYF	TGTGCCAGCAGCCTTACGGGACCGGGACAGTACACCTACGAGCAGTACTTC
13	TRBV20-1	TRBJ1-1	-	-	CSARKPMNTEAFF	TGCAGTGCTAGGAAACCGATGAACACTGAAGCTTTCTTT
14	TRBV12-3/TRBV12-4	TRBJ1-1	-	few	CASSLPRRGAEAFF	TGTGCCAGCAGTTTGCCGAGAAGGGGTGCTGAAGCTTTCTTT
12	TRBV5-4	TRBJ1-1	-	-	CASSFGVTEAFF	TGTGCCAGCAGCTTTGGGGTTACTGAAGCTTTCTTT
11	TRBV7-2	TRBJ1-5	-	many	CASGQNQPQHF	TGTGCCAGCGGCCAAAATCAGCCCCAGCATTTT
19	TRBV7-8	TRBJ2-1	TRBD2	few	CASSLAFSGRGSSYNEQFF	TGTGCCAGCAGCTTAGCCTTTAGCGGGAGGGGAAGCTCCTACAATGAGCAGTTCTTC
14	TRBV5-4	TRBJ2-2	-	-	CASSFRQNTGELFF	TGTGCCAGCAGCTTTCGGCAGAACACCGGGGAGCTGTTTTTT
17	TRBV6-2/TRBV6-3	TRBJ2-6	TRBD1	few	CASTRGQTFSGANVLTF	TGTGCCAGCACCAGGGGACAGACCTTCTCTGGGGCCAACGTCCTGACTTTC
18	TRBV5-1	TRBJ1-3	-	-	CASSFFSADEGSGNTIYF	TGCGCCAGCAGCTTCTTTTCGGCGGACGAAGGCTCTGGAAACACCATATATTTT
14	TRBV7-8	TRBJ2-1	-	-	CASSLGQGYNEQFF	TGTGCCAGCAGCTTAGGCCAGGGGTACAATGAGCAGTTCTTC
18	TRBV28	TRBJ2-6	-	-	CASSSQELGLIGANVLTF	TGTGCCAGCAGTTCCCAGGAGTTGGGGCTGATAGGGGCCAACGTCCTGACTTTC
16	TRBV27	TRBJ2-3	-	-	CASSYRRDTIRDTQYF	TGTGCCAGCAGTTACAGGCGGGATACTATAAGGGATACGCAGTATTTT
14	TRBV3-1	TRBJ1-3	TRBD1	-	CASSPGTERHTIYF	TGTGCCAGCAGCCCCGGGACAGAACGGCACACCATATATTTT
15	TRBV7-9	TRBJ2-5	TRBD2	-	CASSPWGGSQETQYF	TGTGCCAGCAGCCCATGGGGGGGGAGCCAAGAGACCCAGTACTTC
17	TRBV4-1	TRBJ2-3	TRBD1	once	CASSQEGQGYISDTQYF	TGTGCCAGCAGCCAAGAGGGACAGGGGTATATTTCAGATACGCAGTATTTT
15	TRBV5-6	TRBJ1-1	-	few	CASSLGDRRNTEAFF	TGTGCCAGCAGCCTGGGTGACAGGAGGAACACTGAAGCTTTCTTT
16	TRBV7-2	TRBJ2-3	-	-	CASSARGGGGSDTQYF	TGTGCCAGCAGCGCCCGAGGGGGGGGGGGGTCAGATACGCAGTATTTT
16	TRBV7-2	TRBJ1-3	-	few	CASSLKDSRSGNTIYF	TGTGCCAGCAGCTTAAAGGACAGTCGCTCTGGAAACACCATATATTTT
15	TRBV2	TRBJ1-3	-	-	CASSVSGASGNTIYF	TGTGCCAGCAGTGTAAGCGGAGCCTCTGGAAACACCATATATTTT
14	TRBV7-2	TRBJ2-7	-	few	CASSFGRASYEQYF	TGTGCCAGCAGCTTTGGCAGGGCGTCCTACGAGCAGTACTTC
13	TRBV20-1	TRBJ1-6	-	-	CSARMDSNSPLHF	TGCAGTGCTAGAATGGACAGCAATTCACCCCTCCACTTT
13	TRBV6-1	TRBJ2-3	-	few	CASSYFVTDTQYF	TGTGCCAGCTCCTATTTCGTCACAGATACGCAGTATTTT
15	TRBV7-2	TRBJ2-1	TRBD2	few	CASSVGGSGGGEQFF	TGTGCCAGCAGCGTGGGTGGTAGCGGGGGGGGTGAGCAGTTCTTC
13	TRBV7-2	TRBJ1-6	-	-	CASSFGMGPPLHF	TGTGCCAGCAGCTTCGGCATGGGACCACCCCTCCACTTT
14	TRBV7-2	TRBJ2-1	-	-	CASSLQAGTHEQLF	TGTGCCAGCAGCTTACAAGCCGGGACACATGAGCAGTTGTTC
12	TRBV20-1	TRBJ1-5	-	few	CSARQGDQPQHF	TGCAGTGCTAGACAGGGAGACCAGCCCCAGCATTTT
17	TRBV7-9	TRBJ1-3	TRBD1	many	CASSLVSGRGTGNTIYF	TGTGCCAGCAGCTTAGTATCCGGCAGGGGGACAGGAAACACCATATATTTT
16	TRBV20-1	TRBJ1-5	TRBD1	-	CSAITGGTMGNQPQRF	TGCAGTGCTATCACAGGGGGCACGATGGGCAATCAGCCCCAGCGTTTT
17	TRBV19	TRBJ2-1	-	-	CASSMRSLAEGDNEQFF	TGTGCCAGTAGTATGCGGTCTTTGGCGGAGGGGGACAATGAGCAGTTCTTC
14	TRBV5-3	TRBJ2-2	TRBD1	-	CASSWGQGAGELFF	TGTGCCAGCAGCTGGGGACAGGGGGCCGGGGAGCTGTTTTTT
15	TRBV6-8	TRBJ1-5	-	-	CASSYDRRSNQPQHF	TGTGCCAGCAGCTATGACAGGAGATCCAATCAGCCCCAGCATTTT
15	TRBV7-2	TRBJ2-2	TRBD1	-	CASSSGQGDYGELFF	TGTGCCAGCAGCTCGGGACAGGGGGATTACGGGGAGCTGTTTTTT
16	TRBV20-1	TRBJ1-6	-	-	CSARDPTGNGNSPLHF	TGCAGTGCTAGAGATCCCACGGGGAATGGTAATTCACCCCTCCACTTT
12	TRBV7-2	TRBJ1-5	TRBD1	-	CASGQGREPQHF	TGTGCCAGCGGACAGGGACGTGAGCCCCAGCATTTT
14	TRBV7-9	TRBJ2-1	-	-	CASSYSPRAWEQFF	TGTGCCAGCAGCTATTCTCCCAGGGCCTGGGAGCAGTTCTTC
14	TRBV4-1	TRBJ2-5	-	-	CASSQAVFRETQYF	TGCGCCAGCAGCCAAGCAGTCTTCAGAGAGACCCAGTACTTC
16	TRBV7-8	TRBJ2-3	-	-	CASRSNPLNPTDTQYF	TGTGCCAGCAGATCCAATCCACTCAACCCTACAGATACGCAGTATTTT
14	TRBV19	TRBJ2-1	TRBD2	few	CASRAGTSDNEQFF	TGTGCCAGTAGAGCCGGGACTAGCGATAATGAGCAGTTCTTC
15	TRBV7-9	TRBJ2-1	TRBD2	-	CASSIPGLAINEQFF	TGTGCCAGCAGCATCCCGGGACTAGCGATCAATGAGCAGTTCTTC
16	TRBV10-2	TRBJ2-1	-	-	CASHTTRGSGHNEQFF	TGCGCCAGCCACACCACCAGGGGTTCTGGACACAATGAGCAGTTCTTC
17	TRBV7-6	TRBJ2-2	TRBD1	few	CASSFAAGQGISGELFF	TGTGCCAGCAGTTTTGCCGCGGGACAGGGGATCTCCGGGGAGCTGTTTTTT
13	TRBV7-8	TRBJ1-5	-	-	CASTGRGYQPQHF	TGTGCCAGCACCGGGCGGGGCTATCAGCCCCAGCATTTT
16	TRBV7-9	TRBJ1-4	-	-	CASSLVIQGPNEKLFF	TGTGCCAGCAGCTTAGTGATACAGGGTCCTAATGAAAAACTGTTTTTT